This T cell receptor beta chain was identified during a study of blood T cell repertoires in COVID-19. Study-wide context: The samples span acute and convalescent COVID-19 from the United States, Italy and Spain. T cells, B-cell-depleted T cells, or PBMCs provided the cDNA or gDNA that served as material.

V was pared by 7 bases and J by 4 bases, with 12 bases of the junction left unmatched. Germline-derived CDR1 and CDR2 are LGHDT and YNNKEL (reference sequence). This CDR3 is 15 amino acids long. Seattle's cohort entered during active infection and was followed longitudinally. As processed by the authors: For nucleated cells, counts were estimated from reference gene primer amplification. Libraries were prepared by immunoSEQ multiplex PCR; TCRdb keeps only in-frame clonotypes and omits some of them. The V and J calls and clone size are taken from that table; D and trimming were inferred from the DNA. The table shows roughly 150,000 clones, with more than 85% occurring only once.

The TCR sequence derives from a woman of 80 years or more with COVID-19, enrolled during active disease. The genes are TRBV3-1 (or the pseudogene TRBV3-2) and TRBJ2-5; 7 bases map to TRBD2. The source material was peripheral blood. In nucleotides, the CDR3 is TGTGCCAGCACCCCCTCCGCGGGAGCTCTAGAGACCCAGTACTTC. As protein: CASTPSAGALETQYF.